This TCR beta chain was identified during a study of cytomegalovirus exposure and HLA in healthy donors. Study-level results: CMV antigen specificity was confirmed in vitro for a few CMV-associated chains. Cytomegalovirus-associated status was assigned to about 170 TCR beta chains.

As to this clone: Its target is not known.

Per the germline V gene, CDR1 is MGHRA and CDR2 is YSYEKL. Deletions cut 4 bases from V and 3 bases from J, with 21 bases between. The CDR3 has 17 amino acids. Method: immunoSEQ multiplex PCR; TCRdb's copy keeps in-frame clones and lacks some. This table holds about 120,000 clones, more than 70% found once. The chain links TRBV4-1 to TRBJ1-2; D remains unclear. Sample: PBMCs. This TCR was sampled from a man aged 18 to 35 in good health and CMV-seronegative. The CDR3 bases are TGCGCCAGCAGCCCGCCCGGGATAGGAATATACGACTATGGCTACACCTTC. Its translation is CASSPPGIGIYDYGYTF.